This T cell receptor beta chain was obtained from a study of OX40 agonist ivuxolimab in advanced cancers. Overall study findings and caveats: Antigen specificity was not determined for the expanded peripheral T cells.

Patients who had autoimmune disease history or got systemic immunosuppression were left out. From germline, CDR1 is DFQATT and CDR2 SNEGSKA (reference sequence). The CDR3 spans 11 residues. The ends were cut back, 6 bases at V and 9 bases at J, with 13 bases in the middle. On this clone itself: Its antigen is undetermined.

TCRdb's copy holds only in-frame clones and misses some; the assay was immunoSEQ multiplex PCR. This sample has some 70,000 clones, with roughly nine tenths found just once. This TCR derives from an adult with an advanced solid tumor such as melanoma, head and neck, liver or kidney cancer. The sample here was CD4+ or CD8+ T cells sorted from blood, taken in a trial of the OX40 agonist ivuxolimab. The genes are TRBV20-1 and TRBJ2-3; D might be TRBD2 (6 bases). The CDR3: CSANSGQTQYF. The CDR3 coding sequence is TGCAGTGCAAATAGCGGCCAAACGCAGTATTTT.